The 21 T cell receptor beta chains reported below all come from one sample, sequenced in a study of siplizumab effects on memory and regulatory T cells. Here immunoSEQ multiplex PCR was the method, and the copy in TCRdb shows in-frame clones only, minus some. The sample carries approximately 100,000 clones, about 93% recorded once. Material: non-Treg CD4+ T cells sorted from blood. These receptors came from a human donor in good health.

CDR3 sequence reads: CASSPFGGDYGYTF. The CDR3 DNA sequence: TGTGCCAGCAGCCCCTTTGGGGGTGACTATGGCTACACCTTC. The V and J genes are TRBV11-2 and TRBJ1-2, with D perhaps matching TRBD1 (5 bases). V was shortened by 5 bases and J by 3 bases, with 13 bases between the two germline ends. The CDR3 spans 14 residues. From germline, CDR1 is SGHAT and CDR2 FQNNGV.

The CDR3 bases are TGTGCCAGCAGAGACGGCTCCACAGATACGCAGTATTTT. Its translation: CASRDGSTDTQYF. The V gene is TRBV4-2, the J gene TRBJ2-3; no clear D gene. The germline V and J ends were trimmed by 6 bases and 2 bases, with 9 bases remaining between them. The CDR3 has 13 amino acids. Germline values: CDR1 LGHNA, CDR2 YNFKEQ.

The chain recombines TRBV5-6 with TRBJ1-4; D is unresolved. Looked up from germline, CDR1 is SGHDT and CDR2 is YYEEEE. The V end was cut by 5 bases, the J end by 4 bases, with 12 bases between. The CDR3 has 14 amino acids. CDR3 bases: TGTGCCAGCAGTTTTTATGGCCTTAATGAAAAACTGTTTTTT. This codes for CASSFYGLNEKLFF.

On this clone: The same CDR3 can be traced to other DNA sequences in this sample. This rearrangement joins TRBV18 to TRBJ1-5, with D maybe TRBD1 (5 bases). Germline values: CDR1 KGHSH, CDR2 LQKENI. Trimming pared 1 base from V and 0 bases from J, leaving 10 bases between. This CDR3 spans 16 amino acids. CDR3: CASSPLGGGSNQPQHF. The DNA of the CDR3 is TGTGCCAGCTCACCACTCGGTGGGGGTAGCAATCAGCCCCAGCATTTT.

The chain recombines TRBV28 with TRBJ2-3; 12 bases are a match to TRBD2. From germline, CDR1 is MDHEN and CDR2 SYDVKM. The CDR3 covers 16 residues. V lost 8 bases and J lost 5; bases outside the gene matches: 11. CDR3 coding DNA: TGTGCCAGCGGAACTCGACTAGCGGGGGTCAAAGATACGCAGTATTTT. Amino acid sequence: CASGTRLAGVKDTQYF. The variable domain in full, with the rest retrieved from reference TRBV28 and TRBJ2-3, is DVKVTQSSRYLVKRTGEKVFLECVQDMDHENMFWYRQDPGLGLRLIYFSYDVKMKEKGDIPEGYSVSREKKERFSLILESASTNQTSMYLCASGTRLAGVKDTQYFGPGTRLTVL.

This clone was seen many times. In DNA form, the CDR3 reads TGTGCCAGCAGCCAGGGGGAAGGTCAGCCCCAGCATTTT. Amino acids: CASSQGEGQPQHF. The genes are TRBV7-7 and TRBJ1-5; 7 nucleotides align to TRBD1. The CDR3 consists of 13 residues. The junction had 4 bases not matched to a gene; V was cut back by 5 bases and J by 6 bases. In germline, CDR1 is SSHAT, CDR2 FNYEAQ (reference sequence). Full variable domain (missing parts from reference TRBV7-7 and TRBJ1-5): GAGVSQSPRYKVTKRGQDVTLRCDPISSHATLYWYQQALGQGPEFLTYFNYEAQPDKSGLPSDRFSAERPEGSISTLTIQRTEQRDSAMYRCASSQGEGQPQHFGDGTRLSIL.

This chain uses TRBV5-4 with TRBJ2-2; D call uncertain. The CDR3 contains 16 residues. CDR1 and CDR2 from the germline V gene are SGHNT and YYREEE (reference sequence). Trimming took 4 bases from V and 7 from J, leaving 20 bases between them. DNA for the CDR3: TGTGCCAGCAGCGGCGGCGGTCAAAAAATAGGCGGGGAGCTGTTTTTT. This gives the protein CASSGGGQKIGGELFF.

The table lists this clone with a count of one. This chain links TRBV5-1 with TRBJ2-3, with 11 bases matching TRBD2. The CDR3 has 15 residues. J gave up 5 bases and V 6 bases, and 8 bases lay outside the gene matches. Germline CDR1 is SGHRS and CDR2 is YFSETQ. CDR3 nucleotides: TGCGCCAGCAAGGTTAGCGGGGGGGCCGAAGATACGCAGTATTTT. Protein: CASKVSGGAEDTQYF.

The V call is TRBV7-2, the J call TRBJ1-2; 8 nucleotides match TRBD1. CDR3 length: 14 residues. Trimming at V came to 7 bases and at J to 5 bases, leaving 9 bases not matched to a gene. Germline V lookup: CDR1 SGHTA, CDR2 FQGNSA. The CDR3 sequence: CASITTGASYGYTF. CDR3 DNA: TGTGCCAGCATCACGACAGGGGCGTCATATGGCTACACCTTC.

The chain has TRBV6-5 and TRBJ2-7; 7 bases are a match to TRBD1. Germline CDR1 and CDR2: MNHEY and SVGAGI. There are 14 residues in the CDR3. V shed 2 bases, J shed 1 base, and the junction held 2 bases outside the gene matches. The CDR3 nucleotides are TGTGCCAGCAGTTACAGGGACAGATCCTACGAGCAGTACTTC. It yields the protein CASSYRDRSYEQYF.

The chain carries TRBV29-1 and TRBJ2-5; D remains ambiguous. Per the germline V gene, CDR1 is SQVTM and CDR2 is ANQGSEA. Trimming took off 0 bases at V and 9 bases at J, with 8 bases between the two ends. CDR3 length equals 11 residues. The CDR3 DNA follows: TGCAGCGTTGAAGATTCACGCGCCCAGTACTTC. It codes for CSVEDSRAQYF.

The chain employs TRBV5-3 and TRBJ2-7; D not resolved. TRBV5-3 qualifies as an ORF whose function is uncertain. This CDR3 region has 14 residues. V was pared by 4 bases and J by 3 bases, with 14 bases between. This CDR3 is CARSQKDWSYEQYF. Written as DNA, the CDR3 is TGTGCCAGAAGCCAAAAGGATTGGAGCTACGAGCAGTACTTC.

The V and J genes are TRBV7-9 and TRBJ2-2; D gene unclear. Trimming pared 1 base from V and 3 bases from J, leaving 15 bases between. The CDR3 sequence is 17 residues long. In germline, CDR1 is SEHNR, CDR2 FQNEAQ (reference sequence). The CDR3 bases are TGTGCCAGCAGCTTAGGGGTTTTCGTCCGTTACACCGGGGAGCTGTTTTTT. This sequence encodes CASSLGVFVRYTGELFF.

This chain connects TRBV18 to TRBJ2-1; the D gene could be TRBD1 or TRBD2 (5 bases each). CDR3 size: 15 residues. Deletions cut 3 bases from V and 3 bases from J, with 12 bases between. Germline V gene sequence: CDR1 KGHSH, CDR2 LQKENI. CDR3 DNA sequence: TGTGCCAGCTCACCGATACTAGACAGCTACAATGAGCAGTTCTTC. As protein: CASSPILDSYNEQFF.

Only one count was recorded for this clone. This chain uses TRBV4-1 with TRBJ1-5; D remains unclear. The germline CDR1 and CDR2 sequences are MGHRA and YSYEKL. This CDR3 comprises 14 residues. Trimming pared 0 bases from V and 2 bases from J, leaving 5 bases between. The CDR3 is CASSQDGGNQPQHF. CDR3 nucleotide sequence: TGCGCCAGCAGCCAAGATGGCGGCAATCAGCCCCAGCATTTT.

The chain recombines TRBV19 with TRBJ2-3; D gene ambiguous. The CDR3 has 13 amino acids. V shed 7 bases and J shed 2 bases, with 10 bases lying between them. CDR1 and CDR2 from the germline V gene are LNHDA and SQIVND (reference sequence). The CDR3: CASKSEDTDTQYF. DNA of the CDR3: TGTGCCAGTAAGTCCGAGGACACAGATACGCAGTATTTT.

Details on this clone: One junction end does not reproduce the germline sequence, and a read error may be involved. The chain is built from TRBV5-1 and TRBJ2-7; D unclear. This CDR3 spans 14 amino acids. Germline V gives CDR1 SGHRS, CDR2 YFSETQ. The CDR3 DNA follows: TGCGCCAGCAGCTTGGCCCTAACATCCTCCGAGCAGTACTTC. Translating it yields CASSLALTSSEQYF.

The rearrangement links TRBV5-6 to TRBJ1-2, with D perhaps TRBD1 (5 bases). CDR3 length: 16 amino acids. Germline lookup yields CDR1 SGHDT and CDR2 YYEEEE. V lost 0 bases, J lost 4 bases, and 16 bases lay in between. CDR3 protein: CASSLGGLTGTYGYTF. The CDR3 DNA follows: TGTGCCAGCAGCTTGGGTGGGCTAACAGGAACCTATGGCTACACCTTC.

The chain carries TRBV11-2 and TRBJ1-4; a weak D match, TRBD1 (6 bases). Germline CDR1 is SGHAT and CDR2 is FQNNGV. This CDR3 contains 16 residues. V gave up 5 bases and J gave up 6 bases, with 19 bases separating them. The CDR3 DNA is TGTGCCAGCAGCCTCCCGGGGGCAGGGAGGGATGAAAAACTGTTTTTT. Translating gives CASSLPGAGRDEKLFF.

This sequence joins TRBV28 and TRBJ1-2; perhaps TRBD1 as D (5 bases). The CDR3 runs 16 residues. The V gene lost 6 bases and the J gene lost 2 bases, with 19 bases spanning the gap. In germline, CDR1 is MDHEN, CDR2 SYDVKM. The CDR3 protein is CASRKPQGPPNYGYTF. CDR3 sequence (DNA): TGTGCCAGCAGGAAACCTCAGGGTCCTCCCAACTATGGCTACACCTTC.

The chain is built from TRBV7-2 and TRBJ1-3; D is perhaps TRBD1 (6 bases). CDR1 and CDR2 (germline): SGHTA, FQGNSA. Trimming stripped 1 base from V and 8 bases from J, with 9 bases between. The CDR3 spans 13 residues. CDR3 sequence (DNA): TGTGCCAGCAGCTTAGAGGGGGGGGACACCATATATTTT. Protein: CASSLEGGDTIYF.